This section outlines one T cell receptor (beta chain) sequence together with its context. Study processing details: Amplification of reference gene primers provided the estimated nucleated cell counts. Assay used: immunoSEQ multiplex PCR; TCRdb lists only in-frame clones, some missing. The V and J calls and clone size are taken from that table; D and trimming were inferred from the DNA. The repertoire has about 130,000 clones, about 80% of them found once; the top ten carry about 4%. V lost 9 bases to trimming and J lost 0 bases; unmatched junction nucleotides: 8. Germline V CDR1 and CDR2: PRHDT, FYEKMQ (reference sequence). The CDR3 is 16 amino acids. This sample was included in a study of blood T cell repertoires in COVID-19. Study background: T cells, B-cell-depleted T cells, or PBMCs supplied cDNA or gDNA.

The TCR sequence derives from a woman between 45 and 65 years old with acute or convalescent COVID-19. V is TRBV13 and J is TRBJ1-4; 9 nucleotides agree with TRBD1. Material for sequencing was peripheral blood. The CDR3 DNA follows: TGTGCCAGTGGACAGGGGAGGGTTGCAACTAATGAAAAACTGTTTTTT. Its protein is CASGQGRVATNEKLFF. The full variable domain, with the rest looked up from reference TRBV13 and TRBJ1-4, is AAGVIQSPRHLIKEKRETATLKCYPIPRHDTVYWYQQGPGQDPQFLISFYEKMQSDKGSIPDRFSAQQFSDYHSELNMSSLELGDSALYFCASGQGRVATNEKLFFGSGTQLSVL.